These 17 T cell receptor beta chains share one sample of origin, sequenced in a study of T cell responses to AZD1222 COVID-19 vaccine. TCRdb keeps only in-frame clones here, not all; method: immunoSEQ multiplex PCR. The sample comprises 200,000 or so clones, about 94% of which are singletons, and roughly 1% rests with the top ten. The sequencing used peripheral blood, collected 28 days after the second AZD1222 dose. All receptors come from an adult who received the AZD1222 COVID-19 vaccine.

The J gene is TRBJ1-3, the V gene TRBV12-3 or TRBV12-4; a possible D gene is TRBD1 (5 bases). This CDR3 has 13 amino acids. V was shortened by 5 bases and J by 0 bases, with 5 bases between the two germline ends. CDR3 coding DNA: TGTGCCAGCAGTGGGGGCTCTGGAAACACCATATATTTT. Translating gives CASSGGSGNTIYF.

The chain recombines TRBV19 with TRBJ1-2; TRBD1 is a possible D gene (6 bases). This CDR3 region has 14 residues. V lost 4 bases, J lost 4 bases, and 13 bases lay in between. The germline V gene encodes CDR1 LNHDA and CDR2 SQIVND (reference sequence). The CDR3 DNA follows: TGTGCCAGTAGTAATACAGGGAGAGGCTATGGCTACACCTTC. This gives the protein CASSNTGRGYGYTF. The full variable domain, rest sourced from reference TRBV19 and TRBJ1-2, is DGGITQSPKYLFRKEGQNVTLSCEQNLNHDAMYWYRQDPGQGLRLIYYSQIVNDFQKGDIAEGYSVSREKKESFPLTVTSAQKNPTAFYLCASSNTGRGYGYTFGSGTRLTVV.

The gene calls are TRBV5-1 and TRBJ1-1, with unresolved D. This CDR3 contains 15 residues. From germline, CDR1 is SGHRS and CDR2 YFSETQ. Trimming took off 5 bases at V and 1 base at J, with 15 bases between the two ends. CDR3 protein: CASRTDRVSNTEAFF. In DNA, the CDR3 is TGCGCCAGCAGAACTGACCGGGTTTCGAACACTGAAGCTTTCTTT.

In its sample, this clone was seen once. The rearrangement uses TRBV5-6 and TRBJ2-6; D may be TRBD2 (6 bases). The V end lost 2 bases, the J end lost 2 bases, and 8 bases lay between the germline ends. CDR3 length: 15 amino acids. Germline-derived CDR1 and CDR2 are SGHDT and YYEEEE. CDR3 bases: TGTGCCAGCAGCTTTTGGGGGGCTGGGGCCAACGTCCTGACTTTC. Residues: CASSFWGAGANVLTF.

About this clone: Distinct nucleotide sequences in the sample also encode this CDR3. The rearrangement uses TRBV9 and TRBJ2-1; TRBD2 matches 7 bases. From germline, CDR1 is SGDLS and CDR2 YYNGEE. The CDR3 spans 15 residues. V shed 0 bases, J shed 0 bases, and the junction held 0 bases outside the gene matches. The CDR3 is CASSVAGGSYNEQFF. The CDR3 DNA is TGTGCCAGCAGCGTAGCGGGGGGCTCCTACAATGAGCAGTTCTTC.

The V and J genes are TRBV27 and TRBJ2-7; 8 nucleotides agree with TRBD1. The J segment lost 2 bases and the V segment lost 5 bases, leaving 5 bases of the junction unmatched. The CDR3 length is 14 residues. Germline V lookup: CDR1 MNHEY, CDR2 SMNVEV (reference sequence). The CDR3 sequence is CASSMQGAPYEQYF. The CDR3 nucleotides read TGTGCCAGCAGTATGCAGGGGGCACCCTACGAGCAGTACTTC.

Comments on this clone: Other nucleotide sequences from this sample produce the same CDR3. The chain joins TRBV27 to TRBJ2-7; D gene ambiguous. The CDR3 extends over 13 amino acids. The germline V and J ends were trimmed by 2 bases and 1 base, with 6 bases remaining between them. Per germline, CDR1 MNHEY and CDR2 SMNVEV (reference sequence). The CDR3 spells CASSLTVSYEQYF. CDR3 coding DNA: TGTGCCAGCAGTTTAACGGTTTCCTACGAGCAGTACTTC.

This chain links TRBV7-2 with TRBJ2-1, with a weak D call TRBD2 (7 bases). V was shortened by 2 bases and J by 7 bases, with 18 bases between the two germline ends. CDR3 size: 16 residues. CDR1 and CDR2 from the germline V gene are SGHTA and FQGNSA. CDR3 protein: CASSLQGGGIYNEQFF. Here the CDR3 DNA reads TGTGCCAGCAGCTTACAAGGCGGGGGCATTTATAATGAGCAGTTCTTC.

The V gene is TRBV11-2, the J gene TRBJ1-5; 9 bases fit TRBD1. This CDR3 has 14 residues. CDR1 is SGHAT and CDR2 is FQNNGV in the germline V gene. J gave up 8 bases and V 5 bases, and 7 bases lay outside the gene matches. Here the CDR3 reads CASSVGQGREPQHF. The CDR3 DNA follows: TGTGCCAGCAGCGTTGGACAGGGGAGGGAGCCCCAGCATTTT.

The chain is built from TRBV9 and TRBJ2-2; a possible D gene is TRBD1 (5 bases). Germline CDR1 SGDLS, CDR2 YYNGEE. V gave up 3 bases and J gave up 0 bases, with 9 bases separating them. The CDR3 extends over 15 amino acids. CDR3 residues: CASSATRANTGELFF. The CDR3 bases are TGTGCCAGCAGCGCCACCAGGGCGAACACCGGGGAGCTGTTTTTT.

This clone was detected only a few times. This chain connects TRBV5-1 to TRBJ1-3; D gene unclear. Per germline, CDR1 SGHRS and CDR2 YFSETQ. V was pared by 4 bases and J by 0 bases, with 8 bases between. This CDR3 region has 14 residues. CDR3 region: CASSPSSSGNTIYF. CDR3 nucleotides: TGCGCCAGCAGCCCTAGCAGCTCTGGAAACACCATATATTTT.

Details on this clone: This sample includes further DNA sequences coding for the same CDR3. The chain carries TRBV19 and TRBJ1-2; TRBD1 might be the D (5 bases). Germline lookup yields CDR1 LNHDA and CDR2 SQIVND (reference sequence). Trimming removed 3 bases from V and 2 bases from J, with 7 bases in between. The CDR3 totals 13 residues. The CDR3 coding sequence is TGTGCCAGTAGTATTGGGGCAAACTATGGCTACACCTTC. Amino acid sequence: CASSIGANYGYTF. Using reference TRBV19 and TRBJ1-2 for the parts outside the CDR3, the full variable domain is DGGITQSPKYLFRKEGQNVTLSCEQNLNHDAMYWYRQDPGQGLRLIYYSQIVNDFQKGDIAEGYSVSREKKESFPLTVTSAQKNPTAFYLCASSIGANYGYTFGSGTRLTVV.

The V call is TRBV7-9, the J call TRBJ2-5, with 11 nucleotides matching TRBD2. Germline-derived CDR1 and CDR2 are SEHNR and FQNEAQ (reference sequence). This CDR3 is built from 17 residues. With V trimmed by 5 bases and J by 5 bases, 13 bases remained unmatched. The CDR3 coding sequence is TGTGCCAGCAGCCGGTTAGCGGGGGGGCCCATGGAGGAGACCCAGTACTTC. This encodes CASSRLAGGPMEETQYF.

The chain has TRBV7-2 and TRBJ1-6; D unclear. The CDR3 is made up of 15 amino acids. Germline V gene sequence: CDR1 SGHTA, CDR2 FQGNSA. V lost 3 bases and J lost 8, with 14 bases in between. The CDR3 region has the DNA TGTGCCAGCAGCTTCCCAGGTCAGATATATTCACCCCTCCACTTT. Amino acid sequence: CASSFPGQIYSPLHF.

CDR3 in DNA: TGTGCCAGCAAGCCCCCGGCGGGACGAGGCGGCTACACCTTC. Translated, it gives CASKPPAGRGGYTF. The V call is TRBV3-1 (or the pseudogene TRBV3-2), the J call TRBJ1-2; a possible D gene is TRBD1 (5 bases). The CDR3 loop spans 14 amino acids. V was pared by 7 bases and J by 8 bases, with 20 bases between. Germline V lookup: CDR1 LGHDT, CDR2 YNNKEL (reference sequence).

The chain uses TRBV4-1 and TRBJ2-3; 10 bases agree with TRBD2. J lost 0 bases, V lost 5 bases, and 5 bases had no gene match. Germline assignment: CDR1 MGHRA and CDR2 YSYEKL. The CDR3 consists of 16 residues. In DNA, the CDR3 is TGCGCCAGCAGCTACGAGCGGGGGGGAAGCACAGATACGCAGTATTTT. Protein: CASSYERGGSTDTQYF.

This chain connects TRBV27 to TRBJ1-5, with a weak D call TRBD1 (6 bases). The CDR3 is made up of 12 amino acids. Germline CDR1 and CDR2: MNHEY and SMNVEV (reference sequence). Deletions cut 5 bases from V and 6 bases from J, with 8 bases between. CDR3: CASSTQGQPQHF. In DNA, the CDR3 is TGTGCCAGCAGTACACAGGGTCAGCCCCAGCATTTT.